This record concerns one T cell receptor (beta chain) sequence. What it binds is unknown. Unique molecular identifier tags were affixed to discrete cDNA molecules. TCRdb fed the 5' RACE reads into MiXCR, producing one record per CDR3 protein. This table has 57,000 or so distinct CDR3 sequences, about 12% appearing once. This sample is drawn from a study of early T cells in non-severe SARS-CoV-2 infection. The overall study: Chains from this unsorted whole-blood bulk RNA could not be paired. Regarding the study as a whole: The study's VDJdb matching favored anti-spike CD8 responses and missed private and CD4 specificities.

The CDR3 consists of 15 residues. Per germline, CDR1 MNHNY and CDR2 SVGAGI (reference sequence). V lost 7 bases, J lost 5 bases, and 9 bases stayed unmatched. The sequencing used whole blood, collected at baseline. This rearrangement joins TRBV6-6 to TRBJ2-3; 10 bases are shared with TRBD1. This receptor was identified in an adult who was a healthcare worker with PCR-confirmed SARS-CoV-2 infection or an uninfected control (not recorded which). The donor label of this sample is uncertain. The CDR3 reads CASTRGTGAGDTQYF. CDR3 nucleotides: TGTGCCAGCACTCGAGGGACAGGGGCGGGAGATACGCAGTATTTT.